This T cell receptor (beta chain) derives from a study of T cells after posttransplantation cyclophosphamide. Many counts were recorded for this clone. In germline, CDR1 is SGHNT, CDR2 YENEEA. This CDR3 contains 14 residues. Trimming left V 7 bases short and J 2 bases short, with 15 bases between. Data came from immunoSEQ multiplex PCR; TCRdb stores just in-frame clones and leaves some out. This sample carries about 37,000 clones, none of them present only once. Specimen: PBMCs. This sequence joins TRBV11-3 and TRBJ2-7, with D possibly being TRBD1 (6 bases). This sequence originates from a man aged 30 to 39 in good health and a related stem cell transplant donor. CDR3 DNA: TGTGCCAGCATCAACAGGGTAGGGGCCTACGAGCAGTACTTC. Amino acids: CASINRVGAYEQYF.